A selection of T cell receptor beta chains follows, all from one sample in a study of patients and donors after allogeneic stem cell transplantation. One entry per CDR3 protein results from TCRdb running MiXCR on the RT-PCR reads. The data hold roughly 960,000 distinct CDR3 sequences, with about a sixth observed a single time. The sequencing sample was made of blood, either unsorted or a sorted T cell fraction (not recorded which). These receptors all stem from a human donor who was either an allogeneic HSCT recipient or a stem cell or donor lymphocyte infusion donor (not recorded which). It is not recorded whose cells these are; they may come from a transplant donor. Both conserved end residues are part of each CDR3. A D gene is named only where the DNA matches it firmly. Rows give clone size only sometimes, using once, few, many, or a class for an expanded clone.

cdr3_nt cdr3_aa clone_size j_call d_call v_call
TGTGCCAGCAGTTTGAGGGGCTATGGCTACACCTTC CASSLRGYGYTF many TRBJ1-2 - TRBV27
TGCGCCAGCAGCCTAGAGGGTCTTAATTCACCCCTCCACTTT CASSLEGLNSPLHF many TRBJ1-6 - TRBV4-1
TGTGCCAGCAGCTCGGACGCGAGGTTAAAGTTCTATGGCTACACCTTC CASSSDARLKFYGYTF - TRBJ1-2 - TRBV9
TGTGCCAGCAGTCATTACACATCTGAAGCTTTCTTT CASSHYTSEAFF - TRBJ1-1 - TRBV6-5
TGTGCCTGGAGTCAGGGGACCTTCTACAATGAGCAGTTCTTC CAWSQGTFYNEQFF few TRBJ2-1 - TRBV30
TGTGCCAGCAGTCTTACAGGGTATGGGGAGCTGTTTTTT CASSLTGYGELFF - TRBJ2-2 - TRBV12-3/TRBV12-4
TGTGCCAGTAAACCAGGGGGGACTCAGCCCCAGCATTTT CASKPGGTQPQHF few TRBJ1-5 TRBD1 TRBV6-2/TRBV6-3
TGTGCCAGCAGCTTGGAGGCTTCAAGGGGCCATGAGCAGTTCTTC CASSLEASRGHEQFF - TRBJ2-1 - TRBV5-5
TGTGCCACCAGCGCTGACGGCTACACCGGGGAGCTGTTTTTT CATSADGYTGELFF - TRBJ2-2 - TRBV24-1
TGTGCCACGGGACAGGGCGAGAATTCACCCCTCCACTTT CATGQGENSPLHF - TRBJ1-6 TRBD1 TRBV10-3
TGCGCCAGCAGCGTGAGGGACGGAAGCACAGATACGCAGTATTTT CASSVRDGSTDTQYF - TRBJ2-3 - TRBV5-1
TGTGCCAGCTCACCAGAACGACAGGGGGCACGCACCGGGGAGCTGTTTTTT CASSPERQGARTGELFF - TRBJ2-2 TRBD1 TRBV18
TGCAGTGCTAGAGATAATGCTCCCTCGGCCAATGAGCAGTTCTTC CSARDNAPSANEQFF few TRBJ2-1 - TRBV20-1
TGTGCCAGCAGCTTAGCACAGGGGGCATGGGAAAAACTGTTTTTT CASSLAQGAWEKLFF few TRBJ1-4 TRBD1 TRBV7-2
TGTGCCAGCAGCTTGACAAGGAGAGGGCCCCAGCATTTT CASSLTRRGPQHF - TRBJ1-5 - TRBV5-6
TGTGCCAGCAGACCGCAGGAAGGGTCCTACAATGAGCAGTTCTTC CASRPQEGSYNEQFF - TRBJ2-1 - TRBV13
TGCAGCGCCGGACTCCTGGGACAGATCACCGGGGAGCTGTTTTTT CSAGLLGQITGELFF few TRBJ2-2 TRBD1 TRBV29-1
TGCAGCGTCCTAGTTCCGTCAGGGGAGCCCTCATATGGCTTCGACACTGAAGCTTTCTTT CSVLVPSGEPSYGFDTEAFF - TRBJ1-1 - TRBV29-1
TGTGCCAGCAGCGACAGGGGGCGCCCCAGCAATCAGCCCCAGCATTTT CASSDRGRPSNQPQHF many TRBJ1-5 TRBD1 TRBV12-3/TRBV12-4
TGTGCCAGCAGCCCCCGGCGGGCTAGCGGCTACACCGGGGAGCTGTTTTTT CASSPRRASGYTGELFF few TRBJ2-2 TRBD2 TRBV14